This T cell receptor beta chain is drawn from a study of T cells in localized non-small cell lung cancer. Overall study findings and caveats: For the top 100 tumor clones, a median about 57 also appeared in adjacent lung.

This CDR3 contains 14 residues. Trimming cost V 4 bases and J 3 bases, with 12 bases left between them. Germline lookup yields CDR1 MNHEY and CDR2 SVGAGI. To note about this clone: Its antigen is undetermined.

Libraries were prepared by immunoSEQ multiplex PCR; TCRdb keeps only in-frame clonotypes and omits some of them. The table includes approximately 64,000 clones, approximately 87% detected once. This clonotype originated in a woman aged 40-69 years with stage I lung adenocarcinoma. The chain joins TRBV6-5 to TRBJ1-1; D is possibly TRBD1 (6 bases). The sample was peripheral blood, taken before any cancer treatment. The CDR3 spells CASSLGTIDTEAFF. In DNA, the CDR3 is TGTGCCAGCAGTTTGGGGACAATCGACACTGAAGCTTTCTTT.